The clone carrying this TCR beta chain appeared a single time. This sample is part of a study of blood T cell repertoires in COVID-19. Libraries were prepared by immunoSEQ multiplex PCR; TCRdb keeps only in-frame clonotypes and omits some of them. This sample has around 210,000 clones; around 90% occur once, and the top ten carry approximately 8.1%. V lost 10 bases to trimming and J lost 0 bases; unmatched junction nucleotides: 6. The CDR3 sequence is 14 residues long. Germline CDR1 is ENHRY and CDR2 is SYGVKD. All enrollees were roughly 18 to 100 years old and from 20 to 30 US areas. The J gene is TRBJ2-7, the V gene TRBV10-3; 10 nucleotides agree with TRBD2. Sequenced sample: PBMCs or T cells enriched from blood (not recorded which). The sequence was obtained from a woman younger than 30 who had recovered from COVID-19. The CDR3 loop reads CATQSGGGSYEQYF. The CDR3 nucleotides read TGTGCCACCCAGAGCGGGGGGGGCTCCTACGAGCAGTACTTC.